This T cell receptor (beta chain) originates from a study of early T cells in non-severe SARS-CoV-2 infection. Background on the study: Sequencing of unsorted whole blood was done on bulk RNA, leaving chains unpaired. Study-level points and caveats: Database matching using VDJdb favored anti-spike CD8 responses, with private and CD4 specificities left missing.

This clonotype appeared many times. The antigen is undetermined. The germline V and J ends were trimmed by 2 bases and 8 bases, with 15 bases remaining between them. CDR1 SGHTA and CDR2 FQGNSA come from the germline V gene. The CDR3 sequence is 14 residues long. Molecules of cDNA were individually given unique molecular identifiers that were attached to them. MiXCR was run by TCRdb on the 5' RACE reads, yielding one entry per CDR3 protein. Of just over 25,000 distinct CDR3 sequences listed, about 4% are singletons. The chain uses TRBV7-2 and TRBJ1-1; TRBD1 might be the D (6 bases). This TCR was sampled from an adult who was a healthcare worker with PCR-confirmed SARS-CoV-2 infection or an uninfected control (not recorded which). Material: whole blood. The chain's CDR3 is CASSLTRQEYEAFF. The DNA of the CDR3 is TGTGCCAGCAGCTTAACGAGACAGGAATACGAAGCTTTCTTT. The whole variable domain, filled in from reference TRBV7-2 and TRBJ1-1, reads GAGVSQSPSNKVTEKGKDVELRCDPISGHTALYWYRQSLGQGLEFLIYFQGNSAPDKSGLPSDRFSAERTGGSVSTLTIQRTQQEDSAVYLCASSLTRQEYEAFFGQGTRLTVV.